These 20 T cell receptor beta chains came from one sample sequenced in a study of T cells in Graves' hyperthyroidism and ophthalmopathy (dated by TCRdb to the late 2010s). The receptor library was made with multiplex PCR. Data came from an Illumina HiSeq 2000. The TCR beta CDR3 regions were amplified from the RNA transcripts. For the first round of RT-PCR on the TCR CDR3, the HTBI primer set was used together with the Qiagen OneStep RT-PCR kit. Using fastp trimming at Q25 and MiXCR clonotype assembly, TCRdb reanalyzed the public sequencing data and kept in-frame beta chains. Rows matching on CDR3 protein sequence are summarized as one entry with the most common DNA and genes. Recorded for this sample are approximately 590,000 distinct CDR3 sequences; 46% of them occurred a single time. Of the sample, 8.2% is held by the ten largest clones. Sequenced material: peripheral blood or thyroid tissue (not recorded which). The receptor source for this set is a woman under 30 with Graves' hyperthyroidism. Donor details come from another sample of the same person, matched by shared clones.

The chain carries TRBV20-1 and TRBJ2-5; 15 positions agree with TRBD2. V was clipped by 5 bases and J by 5 bases; unmatched bases: 18. The germline CDR1 and CDR2 sequences are DFQATT and SNEGSKA (reference sequence). The CDR3 length is 19 residues. In nucleotides, the CDR3 is TGCAGTGCTCCTCCCGGGACTAGCGGGAGGCTGGGTTGGGGGGAGACCCAGTACTTC. It translates to CSAPPGTSGRLGWGETQYF.

This clonotype was recorded at least ten times. This chain connects TRBV7-8 to TRBJ1-2, with D possibly matching TRBD1 (5 bases). The V gene lost 5 bases and the J gene lost 3 bases, with 13 bases spanning the gap. The CDR3 is 14 residues long. Germline CDR1 and CDR2: SGHVS and FQNEAQ. The CDR3 reads CASSPTRDDYGYTF. In nucleotides, the CDR3 is TGTGCCAGCAGCCCCACCCGGGACGACTATGGCTACACCTTC. The variable domain in full, with the rest retrieved from reference TRBV7-8 and TRBJ1-2, is GAGVSQSPRYKVAKRGQDVALRCDPISGHVSLFWYQQALGQGPEFLTYFQNEAQLDKSGLPSDRFFAERPEGSVSTLKIQRTQQEDSAVYLCASSPTRDDYGYTFGSGTRLTVV.

This clonotype has only a few counts. The V and J genes are TRBV9 and TRBJ2-5; 7 nucleotides match TRBD2. The germline gives CDR1 SGDLS, CDR2 YYNGEE. J gave up 4 bases and V 5 bases, and 8 bases lay outside the gene matches. The CDR3 sequence is 14 residues long. The CDR3 spells CASSLGEGPETQYF. Here the CDR3 DNA reads TGTGCCAGCAGTTTAGGGGAGGGCCCAGAGACCCAGTACTTC.

To note about this clonotype: One end of the junction varies from germline; a read error may be responsible. The chain couples TRBV7-6 to TRBJ2-7; D gene ambiguous. CDR3 length equals 14 residues. From germline, CDR1 is SGHVS and CDR2 FNYEAQ. The CDR3 sequence: CASSLSGSSHEQYF. The CDR3 DNA is TGTGCCAGCAGCTTATCTGGCAGCTCCCACGAGCAGTACTTC.

The chain joins TRBV2 to TRBJ2-2; D remains ambiguous. There are 13 residues in the CDR3. The V end was cut by 5 bases, the J end by 6 bases, with 10 bases between. CDR1 and CDR2 (germline): SNHLY, FYNNEI. CDR3 DNA: TGTGCCAGCAGTCCTCAATTAGCCGGGGAGCTGTTTTTT. Translated: CASSPQLAGELFF.

This clonotype was seen repeatedly, ten times or more. The genes are TRBV7-2 and TRBJ2-7; D uncertain. Trimming cost V 6 bases and J 5 bases, with 17 bases left between them. The CDR3 is made up of 14 amino acids. CDR1 and CDR2 (germline): SGHTA, FQGNSA. This CDR3 reads CASSPVLLTDEQYF. CDR3 sequence (DNA): TGTGCCAGCAGTCCCGTTCTGCTGACGGACGAGCAGTACTTC.

The rearrangement joins TRBV29-1 to TRBJ1-2, with 7 bases identical to TRBD1. V gave up 3 bases and J gave up 7 bases; unmatched junction bases: 5. This CDR3 is 12 amino acids long. Germline V CDR1 and CDR2: SQVTM, ANQGSEA. The CDR3 DNA follows: TGCAGCGTTGAGACAGGGTCCTCTGGCTACACCTTC. Translation: CSVETGSSGYTF.

V gene TRBV2 combines with J gene TRBJ1-4; 10 nucleotides line up with TRBD1. The V segment lost 3 bases and the J segment 7 bases; nucleotides outside the gene matches: 11. Germline values: CDR1 SNHLY, CDR2 FYNNEI. The CDR3 extends over 17 amino acids. CDR3 nucleotides: TGTGCCAGCAGTGATCCCGGGACAGGGGAGACCATTGAAAAACTGTTTTTT. Amino acid sequence: CASSDPGTGETIEKLFF. Full variable domain (missing parts from reference TRBV2 and TRBJ1-4): EPEVTQTPSHQVTQMGQEVILRCVPISNHLYFYWYRQILGQKVEFLVSFYNNEISEKSEIFDDQFSVERPDGSNFTLKIRSTKLEDSAMYFCASSDPGTGETIEKLFFGSGTQLSVL.

This clonotype showed up just a few times. V usage is TRBV5-1 and J usage is TRBJ1-6, with D perhaps TRBD1 (6 bases). The V and J ends lost 5 bases and 13 bases respectively, with 19 bases between them. Germline V gene data show CDR1 as SGHRS and CDR2 as YFSETQ. The CDR3 runs 14 residues. The CDR3 loop is CASSTRDTTSPLHF. CDR3 in DNA: TGCGCCAGCAGTACCCGGGACACCACATCTCCCCTCCACTTT.

In regard to this clonotype: A much larger clone sits a single nucleotide away, making a read error possible. The chain is built from TRBV29-1 and TRBJ1-1; maybe TRBD1 (6 bases). The V end lost 5 bases, the J end lost 0 bases, and 13 bases lay between the germline ends. CDR1 SQVTM and CDR2 ANQGSEA come from the germline V gene. The CDR3 is 14 amino acids. This chain's CDR3 is CSVYRDTLNTEAFF. The CDR3 nucleotides read TGCAGCGTTTATAGGGACACATTGAACACTGAAGCTTTCTTT. Drawing the rest from reference TRBV29-1 and TRBJ1-1, the complete variable domain is SAVISQKPSRDICQRGTSLTIQCQVDSQVTMMFWYRQQPGQSLTLIATANQGSEATYESGFVIDKFPISRPNLTFSTLTVSNMSPEDSSIYLCSVYRDTLNTEAFFGQGTRLTVV.

The rearrangement uses TRBV29-1 and TRBJ2-7, with TRBD2 as a possible D gene (6 bases). The CDR3 is made up of 12 amino acids. Germline V lookup: CDR1 SQVTM, CDR2 ANQGSEA. The V end lost 6 bases, the J end lost 3 bases, and 12 bases lay between the germline ends. The CDR3 loop is CSVSGTGYEQYF. Here the CDR3 DNA reads TGCAGCGTGTCCGGGACTGGCTACGAGCAGTACTTC.

In regard to this clonotype: Its ends do not fully match the called genes, so a read error is possible. J is TRBJ2-5 and V is TRBV5-1; D is uncertain. CDR1 SGHRS and CDR2 YFSETQ come from the germline V gene. The CDR3 consists of 13 residues. CDR3 sequence (DNA): TGTGCCAGCAGCTTTTTCGAGGAGGAGACCCAGTACTTC. Amino acids: CASSFFEEETQYF.

The J gene is TRBJ1-2, the V gene TRBV29-1, with D possibly matching TRBD1 (5 bases). This CDR3 has 10 residues. V lost 7 bases and J lost 4, with 7 bases in between. From germline, CDR1 is SQVTM and CDR2 ANQGSEA. The chain's CDR3 is CSAGTYGYTF. In DNA form, the CDR3 reads TGCAGCGCAGGGACCTATGGCTACACCTTC.

The rearrangement uses TRBV9 and TRBJ2-2; 9 bases align to TRBD2. This CDR3 has 18 amino acids. V shed 4 bases and J 3 bases; nucleotides not matched to a gene: 13. The germline CDR1 and CDR2 sequences are SGDLS and YYNGEE. The CDR3 coding sequence is TGTGCCAGCAGCTTCCCCTCAGGGACTAGCAAGTACACCGGGGAGCTGTTTTTT. Its translation: CASSFPSGTSKYTGELFF.

The chain uses TRBV29-1 and TRBJ1-1; D may be TRBD1 (5 bases). CDR3 length: 12 amino acids. Germline V lookup: CDR1 SQVTM, CDR2 ANQGSEA. V shed 6 bases and J shed 1 base, with 9 bases lying between them. For the CDR3, the DNA is TGCAGCGTAGACAGATGGAACACTGAAGCTTTCTTT. It is translated as CSVDRWNTEAFF.

The sample holds a few counts of this clonotype. The chain joins TRBV2 to TRBJ1-4; 12 nucleotides line up with TRBD1. The ends lost 6 bases at V and 7 bases at J; junction bases unmatched: 9. The CDR3 contains 16 residues. In germline, CDR1 is SNHLY, CDR2 FYNNEI. CDR3 amino acids: CASSVLGQGAAEKLFF. CDR3 coding DNA: TGTGCCAGCAGCGTTCTGGGACAGGGGGCGGCTGAAAAACTGTTTTTT.

This sequence joins TRBV29-1 and TRBJ1-1; D perhaps matches TRBD1 (5 bases). The CDR3 covers 11 residues. Trimming took 8 bases from V and 1 from J, leaving 8 bases between them. Germline V gene data show CDR1 as SQVTM and CDR2 as ANQGSEA. The CDR3 reads CSLQENTEAFF. The CDR3 nucleotides read TGCAGCTTACAGGAGAACACTGAAGCTTTCTTT.

This clonotype was observed many times. V is TRBV2 and J is TRBJ1-2; D remains ambiguous. Germline loops: CDR1 SNHLY, CDR2 FYNNEI. Trimming left V 2 bases short and J 4 bases short, with 5 bases between. CDR3 length: 12 amino acids. The CDR3 is CASSESSYGYTF. As DNA, the CDR3 is TGTGCCAGCAGTGAAAGCTCCTATGGCTACACCTTC.

This clonotype was seen only a few times. This chain joins TRBV10-3 and TRBJ2-2, with TRBD2 matching 13 bases. The CDR3 consists of 15 residues. V lost 11 bases, J lost 5 bases, and 8 bases stayed unmatched. Germline V gives CDR1 ENHRY, CDR2 SYGVKD. This CDR3 reads CASGTSGMMTGELFF. CDR3 in DNA: TGTGCCTCCGGGACTAGCGGGATGATGACCGGGGAGCTGTTTTTT.

This clonotype was detected ten times or more. In DNA form, the CDR3 reads TGTGCCAGCAGCTTCGACAGGGGGTACCAAGAGACCCAGTACTTC. It is translated as CASSFDRGYQETQYF. The J gene is TRBJ2-5, the V gene TRBV7-2; 9 positions match TRBD1. This CDR3 comprises 15 residues. With V trimmed by 3 bases and J by 0 bases, 2 bases remained unmatched. Germline lookup yields CDR1 SGHTA and CDR2 FQGNSA.